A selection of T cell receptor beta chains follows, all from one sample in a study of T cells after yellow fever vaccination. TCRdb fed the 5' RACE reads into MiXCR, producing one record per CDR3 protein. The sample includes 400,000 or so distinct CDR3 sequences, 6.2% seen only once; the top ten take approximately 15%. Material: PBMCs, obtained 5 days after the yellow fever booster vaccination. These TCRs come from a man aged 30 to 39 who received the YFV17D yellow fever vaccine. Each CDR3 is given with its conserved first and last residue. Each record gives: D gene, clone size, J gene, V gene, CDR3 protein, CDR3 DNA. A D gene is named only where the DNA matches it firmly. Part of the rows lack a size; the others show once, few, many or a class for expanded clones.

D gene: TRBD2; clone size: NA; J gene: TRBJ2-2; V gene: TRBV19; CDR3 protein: CASSILAGEANTGELFF; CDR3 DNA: TGTGCCAGTAGTATCCTAGCGGGAGAGGCCAACACCGGGGAGCTGTTTTTT
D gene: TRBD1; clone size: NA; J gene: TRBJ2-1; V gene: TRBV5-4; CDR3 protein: CASSPGGREQFF; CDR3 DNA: TGTGCCAGCAGCCCAGGGGGCCGTGAGCAGTTCTTC
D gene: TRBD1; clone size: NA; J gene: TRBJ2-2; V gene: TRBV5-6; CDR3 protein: CASSLQDRAFTGELFF; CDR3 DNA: TGTGCCAGCAGCTTGCAGGACAGGGCCTTCACCGGGGAGCTGTTTTTT
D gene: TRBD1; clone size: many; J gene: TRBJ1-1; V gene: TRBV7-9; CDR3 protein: CASSETGGVTEAFF; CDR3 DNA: TGTGCCAGCAGCGAAACAGGGGGCGTAACTGAAGCTTTCTTT
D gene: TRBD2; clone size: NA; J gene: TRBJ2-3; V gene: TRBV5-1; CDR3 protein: CASSSGLALLSTDTQYF; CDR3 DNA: TGCGCCAGCAGCTCGGGACTAGCACTACTTAGCACAGATACGCAGTATTTT
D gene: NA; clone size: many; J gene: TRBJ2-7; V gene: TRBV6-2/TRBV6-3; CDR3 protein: CASSPGLREQYF; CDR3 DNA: TGTGCCAGCAGTCCCGGGCTAAGGGAGCAGTACTTC
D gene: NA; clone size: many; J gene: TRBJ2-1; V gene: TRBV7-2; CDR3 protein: CASSSYLAQFF; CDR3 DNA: TGTGCCAGCAGCTCGTACCTGGCCCAGTTCTTC
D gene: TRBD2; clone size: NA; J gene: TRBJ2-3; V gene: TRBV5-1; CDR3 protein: CASKGLAGATDTQYF; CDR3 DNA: TGCGCCAGCAAGGGACTAGCGGGAGCCACAGATACGCAGTATTTT
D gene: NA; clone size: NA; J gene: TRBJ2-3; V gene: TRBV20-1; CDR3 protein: CSARRTSRGTDTQYF; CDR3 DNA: TGCAGTGCTAGGAGAACTAGTCGGGGCACAGATACGCAGTATTTT
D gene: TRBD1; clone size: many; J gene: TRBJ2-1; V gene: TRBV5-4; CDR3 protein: CASSLTGGYEQFF; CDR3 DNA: TGTGCCAGCAGCTTGACAGGGGGCTATGAGCAGTTCTTC
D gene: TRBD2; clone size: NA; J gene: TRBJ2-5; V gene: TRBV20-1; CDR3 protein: CSAREGAGDPLRDPYF; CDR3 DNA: TGCAGTGCTAGAGAGGGAGCGGGAGATCCACTAAGAGACCCGTACTTC
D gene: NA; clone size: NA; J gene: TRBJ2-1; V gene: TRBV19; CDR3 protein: CASSSSGLNEQFF; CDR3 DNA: TGTGCCAGTAGCAGTTCAGGGCTCAATGAGCAGTTCTTC
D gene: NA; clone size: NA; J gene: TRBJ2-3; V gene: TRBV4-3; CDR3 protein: CASSQDRGALSTDTQYF; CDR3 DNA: TGCGCCAGCAGCCAAGATCGCGGCGCACTCAGCACAGATACGCAGTATTTT
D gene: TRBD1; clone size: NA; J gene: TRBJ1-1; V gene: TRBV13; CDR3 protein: CASSENQGGTEAFF; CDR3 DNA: TGTGCCAGCAGCGAAAATCAGGGGGGGACTGAAGCTTTCTTT